The 17 T cell receptor beta chains reported below all come from one sample, sequenced in a study of blood T cell repertoires in COVID-19. Profiled with immunoSEQ multiplex PCR; TCRdb holds only in-frame clones, not every one. The sample records 200,000 to 250,000 clones, around 84% being singletons. Sample: peripheral blood. The receptors were gathered from a woman in her 40s who had recovered from COVID-19.

The chain carries TRBV7-2 and TRBJ1-5, with D tentatively TRBD1 (5 bases). CDR3 length equals 15 residues. Trimming pared 3 bases from V and 4 bases from J, leaving 13 bases between. The germline CDR1 and CDR2 sequences are SGHTA and FQGNSA. The DNA of the CDR3 is TGTGCCAGCAGCTTTTCGGGGGATAGGAATCAGCCCCAGCATTTT. Amino acid sequence: CASSFSGDRNQPQHF.

The rearrangement links TRBV28 to TRBJ1-5; D is undetermined. V was clipped by 2 bases and J by 0 bases, with 11 bases between them. The CDR3 sequence is 16 residues long. The germline V gene encodes CDR1 MDHEN and CDR2 SYDVKM. The CDR3 DNA sequence: TGTGCCAGCAGTTTAATTCCAGATAATAGCAATCAGCCCCAGCATTTT. Its protein product is CASSLIPDNSNQPQHF.

V gene TRBV18 combines with J gene TRBJ2-1, with 7 bases lining up with TRBD2. V shed 3 bases, J shed 4 bases, and the junction held 6 bases outside the gene matches. This CDR3 spans 15 amino acids. Per the germline V gene, CDR1 is KGHSH and CDR2 is LQKENI. The CDR3 loop reads CASSPGLGGYNEQFF. As DNA, the CDR3 is TGTGCCAGCTCACCGGGGCTGGGGGGGTACAATGAGCAGTTCTTC. The full variable domain, rest sourced from reference TRBV18 and TRBJ2-1, is NAGVMQNPRHLVRRRGQEARLRCSPMKGHSHVYWYRQLPEEGLKFMVYLQKENIIDESGMPKERFSAEFPKEGPSILRIQQVVRGDSAAYFCASSPGLGGYNEQFFGPGTRLTVL.

The V and J genes are TRBV6-1 and TRBJ1-2, with 7 bases matching TRBD1. The CDR3 consists of 16 residues. Germline CDR1 and CDR2: MNHNS and SASEGT. V shed 2 bases and J 8 bases; nucleotides not matched to a gene: 14. The CDR3 DNA sequence: TGTGCCAGCAGTGAATCAGGGGGTTTGCTCTCTGGGGGCTACACCTTC. Its translation is CASSESGGLLSGGYTF.

The chain has TRBV7-2 and TRBJ1-5; TRBD1 matches at 7 bases. Germline V gives CDR1 SGHTA, CDR2 FQGNSA. The CDR3 has 13 residues. V shed 4 bases and J 8 bases; nucleotides not matched to a gene: 5. This CDR3 is CASSSDRAEPQHF. For the CDR3, the DNA is TGTGCCAGCAGCTCCGACAGGGCGGAGCCCCAGCATTTT.

The V and J genes are TRBV6-6 and TRBJ1-2; 7 bases fit TRBD1. V shed 6 bases, J shed 5 bases, and the junction held 15 bases outside the gene matches. Per germline, CDR1 MNHNY and CDR2 SVGAGI (reference sequence). The CDR3 covers 16 residues. The CDR3: CASSRRRGTEGYGYTF. The CDR3 DNA reads TGTGCCAGCAGCCGTCGGCGAGGGACAGAGGGATATGGCTACACCTTC.

The CDR3 loop reads CAWTHPQGYGGSGANVLTF. The CDR3 DNA reads as TGTGCCTGGACCCATCCCCAAGGGTACGGAGGCTCTGGGGCCAACGTCCTGACTTTC. This chain joins TRBV30 and TRBJ2-6; TRBD2 is a possible D gene (5 bases). The CDR3 consists of 19 residues. Germline loops: CDR1 GTSNPN, CDR2 SVGIG (reference sequence). Trimming took 4 bases from V and 0 from J, leaving 22 bases between them.

V gene TRBV5-1 combines with J gene TRBJ1-6; perhaps TRBD1 as D (5 bases). The V and J ends lost 2 bases and 8 bases respectively, with 20 bases between them. Germline V gene sequence: CDR1 SGHRS, CDR2 YFSETQ. The CDR3 consists of 17 residues. CDR3: CASSFLGQGIIHSPLHF. In DNA, the CDR3 is TGCGCCAGCAGCTTCTTAGGGCAGGGTATCATTCATTCACCCCTCCACTTT.

The chain employs TRBV2 and TRBJ1-4, with D perhaps TRBD1 (6 bases). This CDR3 spans 19 amino acids. Germline CDR1 is SNHLY and CDR2 is FYNNEI. Trimming took off 0 bases at V and 0 bases at J, with 17 bases between the two ends. In DNA, the CDR3 is TGTGCCAGCAGTGAAGCAGCTGGGGACATAGGAACAACTAATGAAAAACTGTTTTTT. Its translation: CASSEAAGDIGTTNEKLFF.

The genes are TRBV18 and TRBJ2-2; 10 bases match TRBD2. The J segment lost 1 base and the V segment lost 2 bases, leaving 4 bases of the junction unmatched. This CDR3 is 17 amino acids long. Germline V gene lookup returns CDR1 KGHSH and CDR2 LQKENI. The CDR3 DNA reads TGTGCCAGCTCACCATTCTCTAGCGGGGGGAACACCGGGGAGCTGTTTTTT. Amino acids: CASSPFSSGGNTGELFF.

The chain employs TRBV4-3 and TRBJ1-3; perhaps TRBD1 as D (6 bases). The CDR3 loop spans 14 amino acids. The V end lost 4 bases, the J end lost 0 bases, and 7 bases lay between the germline ends. Germline CDR1 is LGHNA and CDR2 is YSLEER. The CDR3 is CASSRGRSGNTIYF. The DNA of the CDR3 is TGCGCCAGCAGCCGGGGGCGCTCTGGAAACACCATATATTTT.

This chain connects TRBV19 to TRBJ1-2; D may be TRBD1 (6 bases). CDR3 length equals 12 residues. Per germline, CDR1 LNHDA and CDR2 SQIVND (reference sequence). V was cut by 6 bases and J by 8 bases, with 13 bases left in between. The CDR3 sequence is CASSETGYGYTF. DNA for the CDR3: TGTGCCAGTAGCGAAACAGGGTACGGCTACACCTTC. Filled out from reference TRBV19 and TRBJ1-2, the complete variable domain reads DGGITQSPKYLFRKEGQNVTLSCEQNLNHDAMYWYRQDPGQGLRLIYYSQIVNDFQKGDIAEGYSVSREKKESFPLTVTSAQKNPTAFYLCASSETGYGYTFGSGTRLTVV.

The rearrangement uses TRBV7-9 and TRBJ2-1, with D maybe TRBD1 (7 bases). Trimming removed 4 bases at V and 5 bases at J, with 15 bases between. The CDR3 is 15 amino acids. Germline CDR1 reads SEHNR; CDR2 reads FQNEAQ (reference sequence). The CDR3 nucleotides are TGTGCCAGCAGCTCAGGGGGGACACCAGACAATGAGCAGTTCTTC. Amino acid sequence: CASSSGGTPDNEQFF.

The CDR3 DNA sequence: TGTGCCAGCTCACCACCATCTATGAACATTCAGTACTTC. Its translation: CASSPPSMNIQYF. The genes are TRBV18 and TRBJ2-4; no reliable D call. CDR1 is KGHSH, CDR2 LQKENI, per germline. This CDR3 is built from 13 residues. Trimming left V 0 bases short and J 7 bases short, with 7 bases between.

The chain combines TRBV5-1 with TRBJ2-5; TRBD1 aligns across 10 bases. V lost 0 bases to trimming and J lost 2 bases; unmatched junction nucleotides: 4. Per the germline V gene, CDR1 is SGHRS and CDR2 is YFSETQ. CDR3 length: 16 residues. CDR3 protein: CASSLAGTGEQETQYF. For the CDR3, the DNA is TGCGCCAGCAGCTTGGCCGGGACAGGGGAACAAGAGACCCAGTACTTC.

V and J are TRBV5-1 and TRBJ2-7; a weak D match, TRBD2 (6 bases). The ends were cut back, 3 bases at V and 6 bases at J, with 13 bases in the middle. This CDR3 spans 13 amino acids. Germline lookup yields CDR1 SGHRS and CDR2 YFSETQ. CDR3 sequence (DNA): TGCGCCAGCAGCTCTGGACTAAAGGGCGAGCAGTACTTC. Its translation: CASSSGLKGEQYF.

The chain has TRBV10-2 and TRBJ1-6; D may be TRBD1 (6 bases). V was clipped by 6 bases and J by 5 bases, with 11 bases between them. The CDR3 extends over 14 amino acids. Germline V gene sequence: CDR1 WSHSY, CDR2 SAAADI. CDR3 DNA sequence: TGCGCCAGCAGACAACAGGGTAATAATTCACCCCTCCACTTT. This gives the protein CASRQQGNNSPLHF.